The clone carrying this T cell receptor (beta chain) was counted only a few times. Its antigen is still unknown. This entry is derived from a study of CD8 T cells in ankylosing spondylitis. V lost 6 bases, J lost 0 bases, and 10 bases lay in between. This CDR3 region has 14 residues. Notes on the study in general: Disease-linked clones reportedly concentrated significantly in matched ankylosing spondylitis synovial fluid.

TCRdb recomputed calls from the 5' RACE reads with MiXCR, one row per CDR3 protein. This table has over 110,000 distinct CDR3 sequences, roughly 8.3% appearing once. Source material: synovial fluid, either unsorted or a sorted T cell fraction (not recorded which). This chain connects TRBV12-3 or TRBV12-4 to TRBJ2-3; TRBD2 is a possible D gene (5 bases). This sequence originates from a male donor with ankylosing spondylitis. For the CDR3, the DNA is TGTGCCAGCAGGGACTCCGCCAGCACAGATACGCAGTATTTT. Its translation: CASRDSASTDTQYF.